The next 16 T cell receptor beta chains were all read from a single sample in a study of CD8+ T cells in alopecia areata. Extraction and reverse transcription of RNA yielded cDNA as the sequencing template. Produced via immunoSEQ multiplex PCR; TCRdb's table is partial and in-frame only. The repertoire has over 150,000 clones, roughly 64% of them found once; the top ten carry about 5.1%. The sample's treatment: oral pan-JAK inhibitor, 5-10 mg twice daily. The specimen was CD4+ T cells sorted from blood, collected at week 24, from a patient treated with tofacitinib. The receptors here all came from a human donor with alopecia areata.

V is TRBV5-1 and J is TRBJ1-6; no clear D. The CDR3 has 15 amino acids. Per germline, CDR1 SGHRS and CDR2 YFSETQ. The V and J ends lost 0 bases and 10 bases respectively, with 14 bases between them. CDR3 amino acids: CASSLASTADSPLHF. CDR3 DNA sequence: TGCGCCAGCAGCTTGGCCTCTACGGCAGACTCACCCCTCCACTTT.

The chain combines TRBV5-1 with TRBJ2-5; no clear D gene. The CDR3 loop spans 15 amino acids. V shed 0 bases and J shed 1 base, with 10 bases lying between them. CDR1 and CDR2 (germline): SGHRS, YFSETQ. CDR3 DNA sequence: TGCGCCAGCAGCTTGGGTAGGCAATCCCAAGAGACCCAGTACTTC. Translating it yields CASSLGRQSQETQYF.

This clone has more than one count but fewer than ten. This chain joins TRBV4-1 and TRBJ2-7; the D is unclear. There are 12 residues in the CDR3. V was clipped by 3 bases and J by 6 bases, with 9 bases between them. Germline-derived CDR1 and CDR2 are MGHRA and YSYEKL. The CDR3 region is CASSQSWGEQYF. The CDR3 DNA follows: TGCGCCAGCAGCCAGAGTTGGGGCGAGCAGTACTTC.

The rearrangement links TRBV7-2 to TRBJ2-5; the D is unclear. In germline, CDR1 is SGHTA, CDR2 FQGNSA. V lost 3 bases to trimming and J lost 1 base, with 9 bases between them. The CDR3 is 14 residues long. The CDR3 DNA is TGTGCCAGCAGCTTCGGACCCGGCCAAGAGACCCAGTACTTC. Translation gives CASSFGPGQETQYF. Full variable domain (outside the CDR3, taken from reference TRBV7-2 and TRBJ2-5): GAGVSQSPSNKVTEKGKDVELRCDPISGHTALYWYRQSLGQGLEFLIYFQGNSAPDKSGLPSDRFSAERTGGSVSTLTIQRTQQEDSAVYLCASSFGPGQETQYFGPGTRLLVL.

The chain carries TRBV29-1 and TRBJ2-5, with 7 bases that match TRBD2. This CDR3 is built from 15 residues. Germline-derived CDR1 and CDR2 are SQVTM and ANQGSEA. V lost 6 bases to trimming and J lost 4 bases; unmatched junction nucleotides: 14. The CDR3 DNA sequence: TGCAGCGTCCCTGGGGAGGGGAGTAGGGGAGAGACCCAGTACTTC. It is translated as CSVPGEGSRGETQYF.

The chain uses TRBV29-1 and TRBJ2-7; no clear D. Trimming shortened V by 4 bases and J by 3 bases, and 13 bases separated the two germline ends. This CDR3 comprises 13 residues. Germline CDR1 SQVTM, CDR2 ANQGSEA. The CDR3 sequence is CSVVWQPNYEQYF. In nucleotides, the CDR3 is TGCAGCGTTGTATGGCAGCCTAACTACGAGCAGTACTTC.

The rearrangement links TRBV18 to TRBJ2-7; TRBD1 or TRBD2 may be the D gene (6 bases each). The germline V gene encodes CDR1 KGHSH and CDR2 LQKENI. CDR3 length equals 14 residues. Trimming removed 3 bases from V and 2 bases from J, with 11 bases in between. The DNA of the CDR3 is TGTGCCAGCTCACCGAAAGGGGGGACCTACGAGCAGTACTTC. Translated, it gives CASSPKGGTYEQYF.

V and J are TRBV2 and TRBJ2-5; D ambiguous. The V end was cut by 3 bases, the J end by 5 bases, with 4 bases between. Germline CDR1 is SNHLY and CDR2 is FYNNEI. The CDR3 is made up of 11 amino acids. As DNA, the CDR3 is TGTGCCAGCAGTGATTTGGAGACCCAGTACTTC. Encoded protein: CASSDLETQYF.

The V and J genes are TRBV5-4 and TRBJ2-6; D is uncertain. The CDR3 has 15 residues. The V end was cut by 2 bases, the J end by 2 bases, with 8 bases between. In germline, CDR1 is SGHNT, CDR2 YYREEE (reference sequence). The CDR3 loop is CASSLGWPGANVLTF. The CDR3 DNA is TGTGCCAGCAGCTTAGGGTGGCCTGGGGCCAACGTCCTGACTTTC.

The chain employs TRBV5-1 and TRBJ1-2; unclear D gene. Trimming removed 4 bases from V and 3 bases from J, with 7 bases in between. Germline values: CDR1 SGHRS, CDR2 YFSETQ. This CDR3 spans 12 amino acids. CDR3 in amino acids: CASSANDYGYTF. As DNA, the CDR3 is TGCGCCAGCAGCGCCAACGACTATGGCTACACCTTC.

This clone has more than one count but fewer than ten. The CDR3 loop reads CASSGTSGAREQYF. The CDR3 DNA reads TGTGCCAGTAGCGGGACTAGCGGGGCTCGGGAGCAGTACTTC. This chain uses TRBV19 with TRBJ2-7; 13 positions agree with TRBD2. Germline CDR1 is LNHDA and CDR2 is SQIVND (reference sequence). Trimming took 6 bases from V and 7 from J; bases not matched to a gene: 6. The CDR3 has 14 residues.

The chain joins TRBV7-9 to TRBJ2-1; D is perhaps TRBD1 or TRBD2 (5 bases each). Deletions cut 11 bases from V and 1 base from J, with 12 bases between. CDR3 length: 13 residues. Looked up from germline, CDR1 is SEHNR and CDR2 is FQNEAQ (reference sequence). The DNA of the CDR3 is TGTGCCGGGGGTAGAGCGTCCTACAATGAGCAGTTCTTC. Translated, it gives CAGGRASYNEQFF.

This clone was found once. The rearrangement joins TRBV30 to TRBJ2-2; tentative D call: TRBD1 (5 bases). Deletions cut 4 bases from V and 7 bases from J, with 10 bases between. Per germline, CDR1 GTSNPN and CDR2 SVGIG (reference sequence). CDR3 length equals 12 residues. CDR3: CAWTGLSGELFF. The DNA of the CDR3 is TGTGCCTGGACAGGGTTGAGCGGGGAGCTGTTTTTT.

The CDR3 is CASSLGQGFRTDTQYF. CDR3 DNA: TGCGCCAGCAGCTTGGGACAGGGATTTAGGACAGATACGCAGTATTTT. This rearrangement joins TRBV5-1 to TRBJ2-3; 7 nucleotides line up with TRBD1. The CDR3 covers 16 residues. Germline V CDR1 and CDR2: SGHRS, YFSETQ. J lost 3 bases, V lost 0 bases, and 7 bases had no gene match.

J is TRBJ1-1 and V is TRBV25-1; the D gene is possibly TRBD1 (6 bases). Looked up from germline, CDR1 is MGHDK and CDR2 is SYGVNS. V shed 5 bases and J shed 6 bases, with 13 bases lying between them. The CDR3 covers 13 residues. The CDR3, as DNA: TGTGCCAGCAGTACCGACAGGCGCGCTGAAGCTTTCTTT. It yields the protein CASSTDRRAEAFF.

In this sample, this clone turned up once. Written as DNA, the CDR3 is TGTGCCAGCAGTACGCAGCGGGAATTTCAGGATGAGCAGTTCTTC. It yields the protein CASSTQREFQDEQFF. The chain carries TRBV7-9 and TRBJ2-1, with 7 bases that match TRBD2. CDR3 size: 15 residues. After removal of 6 bases from V and 8 bases from J, the junction contained 13 bases not matched to a gene. The germline V gene has CDR1 SEHNR and CDR2 FQNEAQ (reference sequence).